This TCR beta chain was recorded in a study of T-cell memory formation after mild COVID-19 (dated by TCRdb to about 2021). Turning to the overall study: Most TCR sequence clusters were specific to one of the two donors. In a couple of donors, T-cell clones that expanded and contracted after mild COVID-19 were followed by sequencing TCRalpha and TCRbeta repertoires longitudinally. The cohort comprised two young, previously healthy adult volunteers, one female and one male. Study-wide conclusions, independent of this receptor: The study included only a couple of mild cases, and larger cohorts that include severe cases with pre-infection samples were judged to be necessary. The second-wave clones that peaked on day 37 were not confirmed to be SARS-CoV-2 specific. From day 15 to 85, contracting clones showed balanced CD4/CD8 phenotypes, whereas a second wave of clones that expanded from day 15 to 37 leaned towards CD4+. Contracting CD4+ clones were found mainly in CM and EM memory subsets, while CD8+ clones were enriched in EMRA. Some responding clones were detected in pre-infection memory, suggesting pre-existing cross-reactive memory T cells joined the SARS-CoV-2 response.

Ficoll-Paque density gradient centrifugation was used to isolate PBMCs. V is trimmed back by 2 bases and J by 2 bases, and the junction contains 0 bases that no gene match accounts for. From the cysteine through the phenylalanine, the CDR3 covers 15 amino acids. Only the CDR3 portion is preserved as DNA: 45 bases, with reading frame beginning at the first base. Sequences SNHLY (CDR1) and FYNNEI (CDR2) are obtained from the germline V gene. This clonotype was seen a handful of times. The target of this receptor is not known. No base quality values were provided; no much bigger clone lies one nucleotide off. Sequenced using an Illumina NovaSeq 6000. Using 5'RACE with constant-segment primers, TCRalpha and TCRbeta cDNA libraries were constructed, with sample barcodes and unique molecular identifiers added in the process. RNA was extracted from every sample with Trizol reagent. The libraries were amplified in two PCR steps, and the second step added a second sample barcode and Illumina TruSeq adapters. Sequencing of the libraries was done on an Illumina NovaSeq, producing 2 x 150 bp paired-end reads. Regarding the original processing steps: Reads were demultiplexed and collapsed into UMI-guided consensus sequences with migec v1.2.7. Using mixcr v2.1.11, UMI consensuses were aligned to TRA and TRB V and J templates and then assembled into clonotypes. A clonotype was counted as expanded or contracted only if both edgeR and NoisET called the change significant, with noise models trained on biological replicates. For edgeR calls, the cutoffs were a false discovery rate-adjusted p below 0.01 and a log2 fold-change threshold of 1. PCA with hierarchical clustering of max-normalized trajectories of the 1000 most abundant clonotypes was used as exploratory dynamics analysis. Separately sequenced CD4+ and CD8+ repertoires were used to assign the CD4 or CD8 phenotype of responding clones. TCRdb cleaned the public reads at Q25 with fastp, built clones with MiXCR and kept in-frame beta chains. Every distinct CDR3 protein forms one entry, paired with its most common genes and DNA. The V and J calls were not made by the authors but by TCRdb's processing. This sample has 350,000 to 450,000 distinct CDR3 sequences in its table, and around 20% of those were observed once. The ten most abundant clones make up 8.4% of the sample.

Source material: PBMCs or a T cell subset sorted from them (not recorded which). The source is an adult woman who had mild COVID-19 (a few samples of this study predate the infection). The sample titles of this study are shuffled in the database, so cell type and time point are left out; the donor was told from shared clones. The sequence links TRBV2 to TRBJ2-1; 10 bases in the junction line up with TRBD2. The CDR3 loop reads CASSETSGTYNEQFF. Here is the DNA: TGTGCCAGCAGTGAAACTAGCGGGACCTACAATGAGCAGTTCTTC.